This T cell receptor beta chain emerged from a study of shared clonotypes between healthy human individuals. At the level of the study: Each donor contributed plates that comprised three CD4 naive, three CD4 memory, two CD8 naive and one CD8 memory.

From germline, CDR1 is SGHKS and CDR2 YYEKEE (reference sequence). Between the trimmed V and J ends, which lost 4 bases and 5 bases, there was a span of 10 bases. The CDR3 covers 14 residues. Assay used: immunoSEQ multiplex PCR; TCRdb lists only in-frame clones, some missing. The repertoire includes hundreds of thousands of clones, roughly 72% of them detected once, and 1.5% to 2% sits in the top ten. The sample consisted of memory CD4+ T cells sorted from blood. As for subset: CD45RA-negative fraction. The TCR originated in a woman under 40 in good health. V usage is TRBV5-5 and J usage is TRBJ1-6; tentative D call: TRBD1 (5 bases). The CDR3 reads CASSRRVDNSPLHF. Here the CDR3 DNA reads TGTGCCAGCAGCCGCAGGGTAGATAATTCACCCCTCCACTTT.